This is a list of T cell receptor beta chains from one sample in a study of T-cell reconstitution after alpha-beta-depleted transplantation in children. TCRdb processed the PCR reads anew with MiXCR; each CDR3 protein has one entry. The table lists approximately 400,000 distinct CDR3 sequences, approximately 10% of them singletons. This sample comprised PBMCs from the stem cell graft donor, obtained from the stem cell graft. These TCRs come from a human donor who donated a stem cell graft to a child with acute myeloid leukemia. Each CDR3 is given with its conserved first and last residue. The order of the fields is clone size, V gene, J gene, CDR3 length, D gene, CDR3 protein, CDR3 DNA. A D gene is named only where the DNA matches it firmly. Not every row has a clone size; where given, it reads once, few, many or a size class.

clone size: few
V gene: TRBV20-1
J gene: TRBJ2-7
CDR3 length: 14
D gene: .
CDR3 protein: CSAREGGAIYEQYF
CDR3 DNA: TGCAGTGCTAGAGAAGGTGGGGCTATCTACGAGCAGTACTTC

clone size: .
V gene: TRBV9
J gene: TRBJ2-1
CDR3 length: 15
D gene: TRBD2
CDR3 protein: CASSARVTSGNEQFF
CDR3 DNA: TGTGCCAGCAGCGCGCGAGTGACTAGCGGCAATGAGCAGTTCTTC

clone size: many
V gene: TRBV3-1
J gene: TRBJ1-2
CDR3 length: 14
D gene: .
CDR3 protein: CASSQDLGVDGYTF
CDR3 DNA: TGTGCCAGCAGCCAAGATCTCGGGGTAGATGGCTACACCTTC

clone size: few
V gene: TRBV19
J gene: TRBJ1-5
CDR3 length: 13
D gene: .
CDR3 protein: CASSIKRNQPQHF
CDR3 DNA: TGTGCCAGTAGTATCAAGAGAAATCAGCCCCAGCATTTT

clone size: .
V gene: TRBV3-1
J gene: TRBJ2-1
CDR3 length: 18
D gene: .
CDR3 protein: CASSGQNGGPSSYNEQFF
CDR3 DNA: TGTGCCAGCAGCGGACAAAACGGAGGGCCGAGCTCCTACAATGAGCAGTTCTTC

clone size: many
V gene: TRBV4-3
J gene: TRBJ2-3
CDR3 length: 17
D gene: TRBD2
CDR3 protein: CASSQRPGLAGEDTQYF
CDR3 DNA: TGCGCCAGCAGCCAACGCCCCGGACTAGCGGGAGAAGATACGCAGTATTTT

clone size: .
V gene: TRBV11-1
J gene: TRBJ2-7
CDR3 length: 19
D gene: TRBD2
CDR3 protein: CASSFPNPGTSGDTYEQYF
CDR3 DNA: TGTGCCAGCAGCTTCCCAAATCCCGGGACTAGCGGGGATACCTACGAGCAGTACTTC

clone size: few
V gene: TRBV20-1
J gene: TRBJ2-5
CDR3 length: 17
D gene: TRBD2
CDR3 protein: CSAGALSSGRAGETQYF
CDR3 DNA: TGCAGTGCTGGAGCCCTATCTAGCGGGAGGGCCGGCGAGACCCAGTACTTC

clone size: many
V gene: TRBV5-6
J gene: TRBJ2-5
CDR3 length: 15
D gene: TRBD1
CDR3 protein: CASSEQGAFRETQYF
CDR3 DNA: TGTGCCAGCAGCGAGCAGGGGGCCTTCCGGGAGACCCAGTACTTC

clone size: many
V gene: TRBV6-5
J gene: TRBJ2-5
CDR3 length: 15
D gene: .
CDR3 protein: CASSYQAGDSRSQYF
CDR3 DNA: TGTGCCAGCAGTTATCAGGCCGGAGACTCACGTTCCCAGTACTTC

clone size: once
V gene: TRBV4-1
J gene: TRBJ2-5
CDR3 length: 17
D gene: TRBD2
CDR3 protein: CASSQDPLAGVGETQYF
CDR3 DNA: TGCGCCAGCAGCCAAGATCCCCTAGCGGGAGTGGGGGAGACCCAGTACTTC

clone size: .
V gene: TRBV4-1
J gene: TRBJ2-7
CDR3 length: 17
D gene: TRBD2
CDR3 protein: CASSRGLAGGSSYEQYF
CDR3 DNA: TGCGCCAGCAGCCGGGGACTAGCGGGAGGTTCCTCCTACGAGCAGTACTTC